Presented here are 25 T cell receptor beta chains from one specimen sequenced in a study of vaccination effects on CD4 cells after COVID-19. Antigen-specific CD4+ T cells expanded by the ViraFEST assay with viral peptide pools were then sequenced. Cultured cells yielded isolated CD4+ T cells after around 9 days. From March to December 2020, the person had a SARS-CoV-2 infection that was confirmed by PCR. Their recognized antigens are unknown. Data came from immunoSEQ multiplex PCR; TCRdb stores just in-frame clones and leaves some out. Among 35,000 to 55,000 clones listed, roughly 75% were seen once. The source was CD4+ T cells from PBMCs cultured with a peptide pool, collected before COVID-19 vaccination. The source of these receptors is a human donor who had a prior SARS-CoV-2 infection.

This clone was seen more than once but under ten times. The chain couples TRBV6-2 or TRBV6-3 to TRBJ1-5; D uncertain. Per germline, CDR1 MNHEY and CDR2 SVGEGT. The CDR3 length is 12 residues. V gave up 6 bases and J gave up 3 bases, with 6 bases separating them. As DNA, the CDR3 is TGTGCCAGCAGCCACCCCAATCAGCCCCAGCATTTT. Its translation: CASSHPNQPQHF.

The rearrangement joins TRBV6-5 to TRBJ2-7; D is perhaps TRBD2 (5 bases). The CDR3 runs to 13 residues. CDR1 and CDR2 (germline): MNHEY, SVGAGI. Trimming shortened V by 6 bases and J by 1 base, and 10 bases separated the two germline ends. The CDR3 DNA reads TGTGCCAGCAGGGTGGGAGTATCCTACGAGCAGTACTTC. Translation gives CASRVGVSYEQYF.

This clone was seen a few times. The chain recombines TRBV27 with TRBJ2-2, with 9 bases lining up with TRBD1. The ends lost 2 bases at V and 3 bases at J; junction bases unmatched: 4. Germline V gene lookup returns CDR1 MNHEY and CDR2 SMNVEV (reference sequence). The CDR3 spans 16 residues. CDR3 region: CASSLRGTGYTGELFF. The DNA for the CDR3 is TGTGCCAGCAGTTTACGAGGGACAGGGTACACCGGGGAGCTGTTTTTT.

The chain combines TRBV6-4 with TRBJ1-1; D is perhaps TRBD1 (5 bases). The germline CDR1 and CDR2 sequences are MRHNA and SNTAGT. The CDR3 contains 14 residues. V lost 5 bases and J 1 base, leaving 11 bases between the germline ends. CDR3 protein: CASSLGGQNTEAFF. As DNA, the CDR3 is TGTGCCAGCAGTTTGGGAGGACAGAACACTGAAGCTTTCTTT.

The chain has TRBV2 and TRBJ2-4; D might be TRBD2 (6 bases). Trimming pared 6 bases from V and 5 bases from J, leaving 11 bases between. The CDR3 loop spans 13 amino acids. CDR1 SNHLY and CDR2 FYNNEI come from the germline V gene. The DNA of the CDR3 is TGTGCCAGCAGCTCGGGAGTTCAAAACATTCAGTACTTC. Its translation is CASSSGVQNIQYF.

CDR3 protein: CANMHGSSGYTF. CDR3 coding DNA: TGTGCCAACATGCATGGAAGCAGCGGCTACACCTTC. The J gene is TRBJ1-2, the V gene TRBV3-1 (or the pseudogene TRBV3-2); no reliable D call. Trimming pared 10 bases from V and 8 bases from J, leaving 17 bases between. Germline values: CDR1 LGHDT, CDR2 YNNKEL (reference sequence). The CDR3 has 12 amino acids.

CDR3 coding DNA: TGTGCCAGCAAGGGGGAGGTTTCCAACACCGGGGAGCTGTTTTTT. Protein sequence: CASKGEVSNTGELFF. The rearrangement joins TRBV25-1 to TRBJ2-2, with D perhaps being TRBD1 or TRBD2 (6 bases each). The V and J ends lost 7 bases and 2 bases respectively, with 14 bases between them. Germline-derived CDR1 and CDR2 are MGHDK and SYGVNS. This CDR3 comprises 15 residues.

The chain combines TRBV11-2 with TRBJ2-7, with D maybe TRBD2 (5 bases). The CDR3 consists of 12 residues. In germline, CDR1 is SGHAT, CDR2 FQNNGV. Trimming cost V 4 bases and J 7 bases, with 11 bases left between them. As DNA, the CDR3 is TGTGCCAGCAGCTCTGACACGGGGGAGCAGTACTTC. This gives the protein CASSSDTGEQYF.

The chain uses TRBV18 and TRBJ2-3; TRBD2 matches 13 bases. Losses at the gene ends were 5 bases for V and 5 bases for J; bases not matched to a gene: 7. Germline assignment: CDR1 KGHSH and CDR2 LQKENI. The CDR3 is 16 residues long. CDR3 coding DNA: TGTGCCAGCTCAGCACTAGCGGGAGGGCGGATAGATACGCAGTATTTT. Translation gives CASSALAGGRIDTQYF. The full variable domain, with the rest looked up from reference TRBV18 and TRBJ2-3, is NAGVMQNPRHLVRRRGQEARLRCSPMKGHSHVYWYRQLPEEGLKFMVYLQKENIIDESGMPKERFSAEFPKEGPSILRIQQVVRGDSAAYFCASSALAGGRIDTQYFGPGTRLTVL.

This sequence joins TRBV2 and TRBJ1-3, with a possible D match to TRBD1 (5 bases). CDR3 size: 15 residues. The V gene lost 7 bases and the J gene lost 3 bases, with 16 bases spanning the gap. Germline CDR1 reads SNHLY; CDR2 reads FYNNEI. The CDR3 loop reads CASKPGGGVGNTIYF. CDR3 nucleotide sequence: TGTGCCAGCAAACCCGGGGGAGGCGTTGGAAACACCATATATTTT.

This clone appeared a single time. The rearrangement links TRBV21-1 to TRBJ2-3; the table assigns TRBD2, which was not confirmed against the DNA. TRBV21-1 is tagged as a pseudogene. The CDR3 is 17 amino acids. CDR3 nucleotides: TGTGCCGGGTTCCGTTTACTTTTAGCGGGAGGCACAGATACGCAGTATTTT. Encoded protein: CAGFRLLLAGGTDTQYF.

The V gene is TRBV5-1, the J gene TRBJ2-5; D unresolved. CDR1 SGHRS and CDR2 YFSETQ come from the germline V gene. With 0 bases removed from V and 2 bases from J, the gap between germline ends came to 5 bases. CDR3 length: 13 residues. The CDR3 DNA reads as TGCGCCAGCAGCTTGGGAGCTCAAGAGACCCAGTACTTC. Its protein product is CASSLGAQETQYF.

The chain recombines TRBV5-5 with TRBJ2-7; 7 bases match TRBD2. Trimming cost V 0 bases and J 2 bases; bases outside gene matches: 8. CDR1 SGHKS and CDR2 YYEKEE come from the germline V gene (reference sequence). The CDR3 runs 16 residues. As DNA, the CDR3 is TGTGCCAGCAGCTTGGGGCCAGGACTAGTCACCTACGAGCAGTACTTC. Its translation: CASSLGPGLVTYEQYF.

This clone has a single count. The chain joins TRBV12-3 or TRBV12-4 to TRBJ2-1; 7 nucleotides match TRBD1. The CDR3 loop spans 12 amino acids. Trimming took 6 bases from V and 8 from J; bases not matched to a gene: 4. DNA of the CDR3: TGTGCCAGCAGCCTACAGGGGTATGAGCAGTTCTTC. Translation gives CASSLQGYEQFF.

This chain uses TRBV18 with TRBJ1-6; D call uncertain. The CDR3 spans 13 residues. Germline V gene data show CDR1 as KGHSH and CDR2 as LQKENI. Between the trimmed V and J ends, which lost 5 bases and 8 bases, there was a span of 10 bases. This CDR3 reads CASSSGRDSPLHF. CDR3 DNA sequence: TGTGCCAGCTCAAGCGGGCGGGATTCACCCCTCCACTTT.

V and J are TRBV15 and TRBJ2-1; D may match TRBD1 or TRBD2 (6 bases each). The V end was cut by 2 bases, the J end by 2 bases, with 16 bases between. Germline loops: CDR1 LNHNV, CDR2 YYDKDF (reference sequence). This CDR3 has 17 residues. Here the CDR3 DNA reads TGTGCCACCAGCAGACCTGGACGGGGGCCCCCCTACAATGAGCAGTTCTTC. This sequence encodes CATSRPGRGPPYNEQFF.

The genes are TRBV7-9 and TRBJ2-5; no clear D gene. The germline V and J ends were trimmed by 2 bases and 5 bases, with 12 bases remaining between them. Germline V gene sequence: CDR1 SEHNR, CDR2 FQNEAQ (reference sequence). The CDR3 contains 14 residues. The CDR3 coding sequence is TGTGCCAGCAGCTTAATACGTTCGGGCGAGACCCAGTACTTC. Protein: CASSLIRSGETQYF. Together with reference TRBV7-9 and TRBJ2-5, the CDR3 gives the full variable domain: DTGVSQNPRHKITKRGQNVTFRCDPISEHNRLYWYRQTLGQGPEFLTYFQNEAQLEKSRLLSDRFSAERPKGSFSTLEIQRTEQGDSAMYLCASSLIRSGETQYFGPGTRLLVL.

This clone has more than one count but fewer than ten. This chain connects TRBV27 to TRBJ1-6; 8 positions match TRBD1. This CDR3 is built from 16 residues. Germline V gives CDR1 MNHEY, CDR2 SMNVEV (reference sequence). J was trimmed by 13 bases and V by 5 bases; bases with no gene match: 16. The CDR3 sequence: CASSQQGQVYLSPLHF. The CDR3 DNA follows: TGTGCCAGCAGTCAACAGGGACAGGTTTATCTTTCCCCCCTCCACTTT.

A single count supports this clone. The CDR3 spells CASSPVGNPNEQFF. The CDR3 DNA follows: TGTGCCAGCAGCCCCGTGGGAAATCCCAATGAGCAGTTCTTC. The chain is built from TRBV7-9 and TRBJ2-1; D ambiguous. The germline V gene has CDR1 SEHNR and CDR2 FQNEAQ (reference sequence). V lost 5 bases to trimming and J lost 6 bases, with 14 bases between them. The CDR3 is made up of 14 amino acids.

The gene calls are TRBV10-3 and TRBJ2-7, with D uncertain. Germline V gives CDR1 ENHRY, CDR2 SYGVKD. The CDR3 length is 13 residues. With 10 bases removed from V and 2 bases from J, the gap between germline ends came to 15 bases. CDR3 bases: TGTGCCACCCAGCAGCAGGAGACCTACGAGCAGTACTTC. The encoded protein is CATQQQETYEQYF.

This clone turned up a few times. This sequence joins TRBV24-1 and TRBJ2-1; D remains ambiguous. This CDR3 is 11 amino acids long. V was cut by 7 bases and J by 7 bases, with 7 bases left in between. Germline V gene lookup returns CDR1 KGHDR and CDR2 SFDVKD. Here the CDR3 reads CATSSRNEQFF. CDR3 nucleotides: TGTGCCACCAGCTCTAGAAATGAGCAGTTCTTC.

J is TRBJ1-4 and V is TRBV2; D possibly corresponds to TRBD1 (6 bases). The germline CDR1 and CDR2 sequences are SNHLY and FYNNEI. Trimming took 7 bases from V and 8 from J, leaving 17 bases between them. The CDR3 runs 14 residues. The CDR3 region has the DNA TGTGCCAGCACTAGAGCTGGGGGCGGGGAAAAACTGTTTTTT. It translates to CASTRAGGGEKLFF.

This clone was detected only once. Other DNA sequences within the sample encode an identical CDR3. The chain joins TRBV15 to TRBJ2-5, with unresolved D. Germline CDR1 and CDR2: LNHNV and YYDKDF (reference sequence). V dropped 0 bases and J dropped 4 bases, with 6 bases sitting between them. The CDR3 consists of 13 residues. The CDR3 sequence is CATSRDHGETQYF. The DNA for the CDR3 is TGTGCCACCAGCAGAGATCATGGAGAGACCCAGTACTTC. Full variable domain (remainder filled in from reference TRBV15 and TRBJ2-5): DAMVIQNPRYQVTQFGKPVTLSCSQTLNHNVMYWYQQKSSQAPKLLFHYYDKDFNNEADTPDNFQSRRPNTSFCFLDIRSPGLGDTAMYLCATSRDHGETQYFGPGTRLLVL.

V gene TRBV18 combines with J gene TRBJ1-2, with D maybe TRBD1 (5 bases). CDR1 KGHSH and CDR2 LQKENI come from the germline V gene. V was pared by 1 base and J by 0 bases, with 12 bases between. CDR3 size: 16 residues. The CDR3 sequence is CASSPLPRGSNYGYTF. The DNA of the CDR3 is TGTGCCAGCTCACCACTTCCGAGGGGTTCTAACTATGGCTACACCTTC.

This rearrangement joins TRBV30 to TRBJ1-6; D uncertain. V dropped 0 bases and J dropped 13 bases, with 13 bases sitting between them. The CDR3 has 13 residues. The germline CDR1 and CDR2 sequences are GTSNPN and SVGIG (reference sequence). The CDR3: CAWSVSRLLPLHF. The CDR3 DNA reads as TGTGCCTGGAGTGTATCCAGGCTTTTGCCCCTCCACTTT. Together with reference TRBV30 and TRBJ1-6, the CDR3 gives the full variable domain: SQTIHQWPATLVQPVGSPLSLECTVEGTSNPNLYWYRQAAGRGLQLLFYSVGIGQISSEVPQNLSASRPQDRQFILSSKKLLLSDSGFYLCAWSVSRLLPLHFGNGTRLTVT.